This T cell receptor beta chain was identified during a study of CD4 T cells in relation to SARS-CoV-2 and coronaviruses. Study at large: Shared crossreactive spike epitopes were mapped to their HLA restriction. Broader study findings: Crossreactivity was assessed only for spike protein, not other viral proteins. Monoreactive clones expanded significantly more to SARS-CoV-2 than crossreactive clones did.

The data were produced by immunoSEQ multiplex PCR, yet TCRdb's version contains in-frame clones alone and is incomplete. The sample shows 65,000 or so clones, about nine tenths of them seen only once. This clone appeared once. The antigen is not known. Unexposed donor CD4+ T cells date from 2011-2018, before the COVID-19 pandemic. Naive and memory CD4+ T cells came from enriched cryopreserved PBMCs. Sequencing used memory CD4+ T cells from PBMCs. This clonotype was sampled from a human donor in good health.

The CDR3 loop is CASSLGRAPDTQYF. CDR3 coding DNA: TGTGCCAGCAGCTTAGGCCGGGCGCCAGATACGCAGTATTTT. V and J are TRBV7-2 and TRBJ2-3, with D hard to call. The V and J ends lost 1 base and 4 bases respectively, with 9 bases between them. CDR3 length: 14 residues. Germline loops: CDR1 SGHTA, CDR2 FQGNSA.